One and the same sample provided the 10 T cell receptor beta chains below, sequenced in a study of cytomegalovirus exposure and HLA in healthy donors. The PCR used 60 Vbeta and 13 Jbeta primers. Only in-frame clones appear in the TCRdb table, and some are missing; sequencing was by immunoSEQ multiplex PCR. The table records under 150,000 clones, approximately 84% of them present only once. Sequences were obtained from PBMCs. The receptors shown here come from a boy younger than 10 in good health and CMV-seronegative.

This clone was seen only a few times. The CDR3 DNA sequence: TGTGCCAGCAGTGGGATAGCGGGAGGGGGGGGCAATGAGCAGTTCTTC. This encodes CASSGIAGGGGNEQFF. The genes are TRBV6-1 and TRBJ2-1, with 11 bases fitting TRBD2. This CDR3 has 16 residues. Germline V gives CDR1 MNHNS, CDR2 SASEGT. J gave up 6 bases and V 4 bases, and 8 bases lay outside the gene matches.

The V gene is TRBV14, the J gene TRBJ2-7; 7 bases map to TRBD1. J lost 4 bases, V lost 6 bases, and 6 bases had no gene match. Germline CDR1 reads SGHDN; CDR2 reads FVKESK. This CDR3 has 13 residues. CDR3 region: CASSSWDRYEQYF. Here the CDR3 DNA reads TGTGCCAGCAGTTCCTGGGACAGATACGAGCAGTACTTC.

The J gene is TRBJ2-5, the V gene TRBV5-8; 7 bases are shared with TRBD1. The CDR3 is 13 residues long. Trimming removed 1 base from V and 5 bases from J; junction bases left unmatched: 2. Germline CDR1 SGHTS, CDR2 YDEGEE. Here the CDR3 DNA reads TGTGCCAGCAGCTTGATCAGGGGGGAGACCCAGTACTTC. Amino acid sequence: CASSLIRGETQYF.

The chain is built from TRBV19 and TRBJ1-2, with a weak D call TRBD1 (6 bases). The V end was cut by 0 bases, the J end by 8 bases, with 10 bases between. The CDR3 contains 13 residues. CDR1 and CDR2 (germline): LNHDA, SQIVND (reference sequence). The CDR3 sequence is CASSIETGRGYTF. CDR3 bases: TGTGCCAGTAGTATAGAGACAGGTCGGGGCTACACCTTC.

The chain couples TRBV27 to TRBJ2-7; the match to TRBD1 covers 10 bases. The CDR3 loop spans 14 amino acids. Per germline, CDR1 MNHEY and CDR2 SMNVEV (reference sequence). Losses at the gene ends were 5 bases for V and 1 base for J; bases not matched to a gene: 2. As DNA, the CDR3 is TGTGCCAGCAGTCGACAGGGGGCTTCCTACGAGCAGTACGTC. Translating it yields CASSRQGASYEQYV.

The chain combines TRBV5-3 with TRBJ1-5; 10 bases line up with TRBD1. TRBV5-3 counts as an open reading frame of uncertain function. The CDR3 consists of 16 residues. The V gene end was trimmed by 3 bases and the J gene end by 9 bases; junction bases not matched to a gene: 12. DNA of the CDR3: TGTGCCAGAAGCTCCACCCCGGGACAGGGGATGGGGCCCCAGCATTTT. Amino acid sequence: CARSSTPGQGMGPQHF.

The sample holds a few counts of this clone. The chain employs TRBV29-1 and TRBJ1-1; TRBD1 agrees at 9 bases. This CDR3 has 12 residues. CDR1 is SQVTM and CDR2 is ANQGSEA in the germline V gene. J was trimmed by 5 bases and V by 6 bases; bases with no gene match: 4. DNA for the CDR3: TGCAGCGTACAGGGGGCGCTAACTGAAGCTTTCTTT. This encodes CSVQGALTEAFF.

This clone was counted between two and nine times. The chain carries TRBV5-1 and TRBJ1-1; a possible D gene is TRBD1 (5 bases). From germline, CDR1 is SGHRS and CDR2 YFSETQ. The CDR3 totals 16 residues. Between the trimmed V and J ends, which lost 0 bases and 5 bases, there was a span of 17 bases. Here the CDR3 reads CASSLDGGPPKTEAFF. The CDR3 coding sequence is TGCGCCAGCAGCTTGGACGGGGGACCCCCGAAGACTGAAGCTTTCTTT.

The gene calls are TRBV29-1 and TRBJ1-1; 11 bases are shared with TRBD1. J lost 4 bases, V lost 6 bases, and 4 bases had no gene match. CDR3 length: 13 amino acids. Germline loops: CDR1 SQVTM, CDR2 ANQGSEA. The DNA for the CDR3 is TGCAGCGTGACCGGGACAGGGGGCACTGAAGCTTTCTTT. Translation: CSVTGTGGTEAFF.

The chain combines TRBV11-1 with TRBJ2-7; D is perhaps TRBD1 (5 bases). Germline lookup yields CDR1 SGHAT and CDR2 FQDESV (reference sequence). This CDR3 region has 13 residues. Trimming stripped 3 bases from V and 0 bases from J, with 6 bases between. The CDR3 loop reads CASSFRVSYEQYF. The CDR3 DNA reads as TGTGCCAGCAGCTTCAGGGTCTCCTACGAGCAGTACTTC.